This passage covers 25 T cell receptor beta chains from one sample sequenced in a study of blood T cell repertoires in COVID-19. Sequencing was performed with immunoSEQ multiplex PCR; in TCRdb, only in-frame clones are kept and a portion is missing. Of about 210,000 clones listed, about 83% are singletons. The sample was peripheral blood. The origin of the receptors is a woman between 45 and 60 years old with active or convalescent COVID-19.

This clone was found a few times. This rearrangement joins TRBV28 to TRBJ1-1, with a weak D call TRBD1 (6 bases). Germline V CDR1 and CDR2: MDHEN, SYDVKM. Trimming removed 10 bases at V and 1 base at J, with 10 bases between. CDR3 size: 12 residues. Written as DNA, the CDR3 is TGTGCCACCGACAGGCGGAACACTGAAGCTTTCTTT. Translated: CATDRRNTEAFF.

This clone showed up just a few times. The chain has TRBV11-2 and TRBJ2-5; tentative D call: TRBD1 (5 bases). V lost 3 bases and J lost 5, with 13 bases in between. Per germline, CDR1 SGHAT and CDR2 FQNNGV. This CDR3 comprises 14 residues. The CDR3 loop is CASSLGQLGETQYF. For the CDR3, the DNA is TGTGCCAGCAGCTTGGGGCAGCTAGGCGAGACCCAGTACTTC.

A few counts support this clone. The chain links TRBV6-2 or TRBV6-3 to TRBJ1-1, with TRBD1 matching over 8 bases. Trimming cost V 4 bases and J 7 bases; bases outside gene matches: 5. The CDR3 covers 13 residues. Germline CDR1 MNHEY, CDR2 SVGEGT. Here the CDR3 DNA reads TGTGCCAGCAGTTCATATGGACAGGGTGAAGCTTTCTTT. Its translation: CASSSYGQGEAFF.

The gene calls are TRBV18 and TRBJ2-3; TRBD2 aligns across 10 bases. With V trimmed by 6 bases and J by 3 bases, 6 bases remained unmatched. CDR3 length: 15 residues. The germline gives CDR1 KGHSH, CDR2 LQKENI. The CDR3 DNA is TGTGCCAGCTCCCCCGGGACTAGCGATACAGATACGCAGTATTTT. Residues: CASSPGTSDTDTQYF.

The chain couples TRBV10-1 to TRBJ1-5; D is unresolved. The V gene's germline CDR1 is WNHNN and CDR2 SYGVQD (reference sequence). The CDR3 length is 16 residues. V lost 6 bases and J 4 bases, leaving 19 bases between the germline ends. This CDR3 reads CASRRSRAAGNQPQHF. Written as DNA, the CDR3 is TGCGCCAGCAGGAGGTCCCGCGCAGCGGGGAATCAGCCCCAGCATTTT.

The rearrangement uses TRBV5-5 and TRBJ2-1; D may be TRBD1 (5 bases). This CDR3 has 15 residues. Germline values: CDR1 SGHKS, CDR2 YYEKEE (reference sequence). V was shortened by 4 bases and J by 0 bases, with 11 bases between the two germline ends. CDR3 in amino acids: CASSPRQSSYNEQFF. DNA of the CDR3: TGTGCCAGCAGCCCACGACAGAGCTCCTACAATGAGCAGTTCTTC. Based on the CDR3 plus reference TRBV5-5 and TRBJ2-1, the full variable domain is DAGVTQSPTHLIKTRGQQVTLRCSPISGHKSVSWYQQVLGQGPQFIFQYYEKEERGRGNFPDRFSARQFPNYSSELNVNALLLGDSALYLCASSPRQSSYNEQFFGPGTRLTVL.

V is TRBV11-2 and J is TRBJ2-3; 8 bases are shared with TRBD1. With 10 bases clipped from V and 3 bases from J, the junction kept 9 bases outside the gene matches. Germline V CDR1 and CDR2: SGHAT, FQNNGV. The CDR3 is made up of 14 amino acids. CDR3 nucleotides: TGTGCCATCAGAACAGGGGGTTGGACAGATACGCAGTATTTT. Protein product: CAIRTGGWTDTQYF.

CDR3 coding DNA: TGTGCCAGCAGCCAAGAGGACAGGAACTACGAGCAGTACTTC. Encoded protein: CASSQEDRNYEQYF. The chain joins TRBV3-1 (or the pseudogene TRBV3-2) to TRBJ2-7, with 7 bases matching TRBD1. J lost 3 bases, V lost 0 bases, and 2 bases had no gene match. The CDR3 consists of 14 residues. Per the germline V gene, CDR1 is LGHDT and CDR2 is YNNKEL (reference sequence).

The V and J genes are TRBV5-6 and TRBJ1-4, with TRBD1 matching 9 bases. Germline V lookup: CDR1 SGHDT, CDR2 YYEEEE. The CDR3 covers 15 residues. After removal of 4 bases from V and 7 bases from J, the junction contained 8 bases not matched to a gene. CDR3 loop: CASSTTGQGSEKLFF. CDR3 coding DNA: TGTGCCAGCAGCACCACGGGACAGGGAAGTGAAAAACTGTTTTTT.

The V and J genes are TRBV29-1 and TRBJ1-1; TRBD1 aligns across 7 bases. Unmatched junction bases numbered 4, after V lost 5 bases and J lost 1 base. Germline CDR1 SQVTM, CDR2 ANQGSEA. This CDR3 is built from 13 residues. CDR3 nucleotide sequence: TGCAGCGTTCCCGGGACAGCGAACACTGAAGCTTTCTTT. Amino acids: CSVPGTANTEAFF.

This rearrangement joins TRBV23-1 to TRBJ1-3; TRBD1 agrees at 8 bases. TRBV23-1 is an ORF, with its function uncertain. V dropped 6 bases and J dropped 2; count of bases not matched to a gene: 12. This CDR3 region has 17 residues. This CDR3 reads CASSPPGRTGPGNTIYF. The DNA of the CDR3 is TGCGCCAGCAGCCCCCCCGGCCGGACAGGGCCTGGAAACACCATATATTTT.

The V call is TRBV5-4, the J call TRBJ2-5, with TRBD1 matching 10 bases. Germline values: CDR1 SGHNT, CDR2 YYREEE (reference sequence). V shed 6 bases, J shed 3 bases, and the junction held 5 bases outside the gene matches. The CDR3 covers 14 residues. The CDR3 DNA reads as TGTGCCAGCACGGACAGGGGGGGCAAAGAGACCCAGTACTTC. Protein sequence: CASTDRGGKETQYF.

The rearrangement links TRBV28 to TRBJ1-5; no definite D call. This CDR3 region has 13 residues. Germline V gene lookup returns CDR1 MDHEN and CDR2 SYDVKM. The V and J ends lost 6 bases and 4 bases respectively, with 10 bases between them. The CDR3 bases are TGTGCCAGCAGAAATACCGGGAATCAGCCCCAGCATTTT. It specifies CASRNTGNQPQHF.

The rearrangement uses TRBV5-5 and TRBJ1-6, with TRBD1 matching 8 bases. The CDR3 consists of 16 residues. Germline V gene lookup returns CDR1 SGHKS and CDR2 YYEKEE (reference sequence). Unmatched junction bases numbered 10, after V lost 7 bases and J lost 4 bases. CDR3 nucleotides: TGTGCCAGCCGAAACCCTCAGGGGGCTTATAATTCACCCCTCCACTTT. Protein product: CASRNPQGAYNSPLHF.

This chain uses TRBV5-1 with TRBJ2-4; TRBD1 aligns across 8 bases. Germline loops: CDR1 SGHRS, CDR2 YFSETQ. The CDR3 runs to 24 residues. J gave up 0 bases and V 0 bases, and 26 bases lay outside the gene matches. This chain's CDR3 is CASSLAPPGQGGRLGGLAKNIQYF. The CDR3 nucleotides read TGCGCCAGCAGCTTGGCCCCACCCGGACAGGGTGGAAGGCTCGGGGGTCTAGCCAAAAACATTCAGTACTTC.

This clone was seen only a few times. J is TRBJ2-1 and V is TRBV18; 7 bases are a match to TRBD1. J gave up 1 base and V 2 bases, and 5 bases lay outside the gene matches. CDR1 and CDR2 from the germline V gene are KGHSH and LQKENI. This CDR3 contains 16 residues. CDR3 nucleotides: TGTGCCAGCTCACCAGATGACAGGGTGTCCTACAATGAGCAGTTCTTC. It is translated as CASSPDDRVSYNEQFF. Full variable domain (rest looked up from reference TRBV18 and TRBJ2-1): NAGVMQNPRHLVRRRGQEARLRCSPMKGHSHVYWYRQLPEEGLKFMVYLQKENIIDESGMPKERFSAEFPKEGPSILRIQQVVRGDSAAYFCASSPDDRVSYNEQFFGPGTRLTVL.

The chain combines TRBV30 with TRBJ1-1, with 9 bases aligning to TRBD1. This CDR3 is 15 amino acids long. Germline V gene sequence: CDR1 GTSNPN, CDR2 SVGIG (reference sequence). V was pared by 2 bases and J by 4 bases, with 8 bases of the junction left unmatched. CDR3 residues: CAWSPGQGWGTEAFF. The CDR3 DNA reads as TGTGCCTGGAGTCCGGGACAGGGATGGGGCACTGAAGCTTTCTTT.

V and J are TRBV7-6 and TRBJ1-5; the D gene is possibly TRBD1 (6 bases). V shed 0 bases and J shed 3 bases, with 12 bases lying between them. The CDR3 is made up of 16 amino acids. The V gene's germline CDR1 is SGHVS and CDR2 FNYEAQ. The CDR3 region has the DNA TGTGCCAGCAGCTTAGCGCCGGGGGGCTTCAATCAGCCCCAGCATTTT. This gives the protein CASSLAPGGFNQPQHF.

The V and J genes are TRBV28 and TRBJ1-1; possible D gene TRBD1, 5 bases. Germline assignment: CDR1 MDHEN and CDR2 SYDVKM. The V and J ends lost 7 bases and 5 bases respectively, with 20 bases between them. The CDR3 has 15 amino acids. The CDR3 region is CASTQSGAGGTEAFF. In nucleotides, the CDR3 is TGTGCCAGCACCCAAAGTGGGGCGGGGGGGACTGAAGCTTTCTTT.

This clone occurred once. The chain recombines TRBV7-9 with TRBJ2-7, with TRBD1 as a possible D gene (5 bases). This CDR3 is built from 16 residues. Germline CDR1 reads SEHNR; CDR2 reads FQNEAQ (reference sequence). Trimming took 5 bases from V and 6 from J, leaving 23 bases between them. The CDR3 nucleotides read TGTGCCAGCAGCATCACTGACAGTAAAATATTCGTCGAGCAGTACTTC. Translating it yields CASSITDSKIFVEQYF.

The chain joins TRBV7-2 to TRBJ1-6, with D unresolved. Looked up from germline, CDR1 is SGHTA and CDR2 is FQGNSA. V lost 1 base and J lost 5, with 9 bases in between. The CDR3 consists of 15 residues. CDR3 loop: CASSLGKRDNSPLHF. CDR3 sequence (DNA): TGTGCCAGCAGCTTAGGCAAGCGGGATAATTCACCCCTCCACTTT.

This rearrangement joins TRBV2 to TRBJ1-5, with unresolved D. Per the germline V gene, CDR1 is SNHLY and CDR2 is FYNNEI. The CDR3 loop spans 14 amino acids. The V and J ends lost 6 bases and 4 bases respectively, with 13 bases between them. The CDR3 region has the DNA TGTGCCAGCAGGGTGGAGGCCGAGAATCAGCCCCAGCATTTT. Translating gives CASRVEAENQPQHF.

The rearrangement links TRBV10-1 to TRBJ1-1; 7 positions match TRBD1. Unmatched junction bases numbered 24, after V lost 11 bases and J lost 0 bases. The CDR3 loop spans 19 amino acids. Germline lookup yields CDR1 WNHNN and CDR2 SYGVQD (reference sequence). The DNA of the CDR3 is TGCGCCTACCCGCACAGGGGTCGATCCCAACATATCATGAACACTGAAGCTTTCTTT. As protein: CAYPHRGRSQHIMNTEAFF.

The chain links TRBV2 to TRBJ2-2, with a weak D call TRBD2 (5 bases). Germline CDR1 SNHLY, CDR2 FYNNEI. The length of the CDR3 is 13 residues. Trimming removed 6 bases from V and 7 bases from J, with 12 bases in between. The CDR3 sequence is CASRGQTIGELFF. Here the CDR3 DNA reads TGTGCCAGCAGAGGGCAGACTATCGGGGAGCTGTTTTTT.

Only one count was recorded for this clone. The rearrangement links TRBV23-1 to TRBJ2-5, with 7 bases lining up with TRBD2. TRBV23-1 is an ORF for which the function is uncertain. V shed 0 bases and J 1 base; nucleotides not matched to a gene: 14. The CDR3 covers 19 residues. The DNA of the CDR3 is TGCGCCAGCAGTCAATCATCGAAGGGAGTAGCGGGCCTCCAAGAGACCCAGTACTTC. This gives the protein CASSQSSKGVAGLQETQYF.